These T cell receptor beta chains were read from a single sample in a study of T cells expressing NK-cell markers. TCRdb reworked the 5' RACE reads into one entry per CDR3 protein, no DNA. The sample data list about 440,000 distinct CDR3 sequences. The sample consisted of blood T cells: a sorted CD56 or NKG2C T cell subset, CD4+ or CD8+ T cells, or bulk PBMC T cells (not recorded which). The source is a woman aged 18 to 75 in good health. The CDR3 runs from the conserved cysteine through the conserved F or W.

v_gene	j_gene	CDR3aa
TRBV4-3	TRBJ2-2	CASSQGQGAGATGELFF
TRBV4-3	TRBJ2-5	CASSRVGGRQETQYF
TRBV7-2	TRBJ1-1	CASSSISTGVTEAFF
TRBV19	TRBJ1-5	CASIHTGGWSNQPQHF
TRBV7-2	TRBJ2-3	CASSPKAVDTQYF
TRBV20-1	TRBJ1-5	CSAKYGSNQPQHF
TRBV14	TRBJ2-7	CASSPGTSTREQYF
TRBV5-4	TRBJ1-6	CASSATGDGSYNSPLHF
TRBV29-1	TRBJ2-5	CSVESSTRGETQYF
TRBV15	TRBJ1-1	CATSSSKGASTEAFF
TRBV12-3/TRBV12-4	TRBJ2-5	CASSQDGARETQYF
TRBV25-1	TRBJ2-1	CASSGGDRERWNEQFF
TRBV10-3	TRBJ1-1	CAIRPTGANTEAFF
TRBV6-5	TRBJ2-7	CASSYGHEQYF
TRBV2	TRBJ1-1	CASRGQGTEAFF
TRBV20-1	TRBJ2-5	CSARDGGLQETQYF
TRBV12-3/TRBV12-4	TRBJ2-5	CASTATGETQYF
TRBV12-3/TRBV12-4	TRBJ2-3	CASSSRAAAGTDTQYF
TRBV10-3	TRBJ1-5	CATGDSHLPQHF
TRBV28	TRBJ2-1	CASGSYNEQFF
TRBV5-1	TRBJ2-5	CASSLQKETQYF
TRBV20-1	TRBJ2-4	CSARGELGIKNIQYF
TRBV12-3/TRBV12-4	TRBJ2-7	CASGVLGTSYEQYF
TRBV9	TRBJ1-6	CASSGDRDNSPLHF
TRBV20-1	TRBJ2-1	CSARASGISYNEQFF
TRBV7-9	TRBJ2-3	CASSSVGEGTDTQYF
TRBV5-6	TRBJ2-2	CASSQDPNTGELFF
TRBV7-6	TRBJ1-1	CASSLVQGPTEAFF
TRBV7-9	TRBJ1-2	CASSLAGANGYTF
TRBV9	TRBJ2-3	CASRDNPERQGTDTQYF
TRBV7-2	TRBJ2-1	CASSLGTSGTNEQFF
TRBV5-4	TRBJ2-1	CASSPAPAGYEQFF
TRBV7-2	TRBJ2-2	CASSLRVTRNTGELFF
TRBV4-3	TRBJ2-3	CASSQGSSEDTQYF
TRBV27	TRBJ1-1	CASSLSVRGTEAFF
TRBV7-2	TRBJ1-1	CASSLKVGTVTNTEAFF
TRBV20-1	TRBJ2-1	CSPQRGDSYNEQFF
TRBV19	TRBJ2-5	CASRDGWTQYF
TRBV4-3	TRBJ1-1	CASTQQLLTGGRNTEAFF
TRBV6-1	TRBJ2-2	CASQAGGPIGELFF
TRBV6-1	TRBJ2-7	CASASAPGQGIGEQYF
TRBV18	TRBJ2-1	CASSPALETYEQFF